One sample yielded the 14 T cell receptor beta chains listed below, sequenced in a study of CD4 T cell repertoires in COVID-19. Sequencing was performed with immunoSEQ multiplex PCR; in TCRdb, only in-frame clones are kept and a portion is missing. The sample holds some 80,000 clones, around four fifths seen once. The sample in question was CD4+ T cells from peripheral blood, obtained after recovery from COVID-19. The receptors were gathered from a human donor who had COVID-19.

This clone was picked up one time. The chain has TRBV29-1 and TRBJ1-4; D unresolved. The CDR3 runs 13 residues. Trimming took 4 bases from V and 0 from J, leaving 6 bases between them. Germline V CDR1 and CDR2: SQVTM, ANQGSEA. The CDR3 nucleotides are TGCAGCGTTGGGTCTGCAACTAATGAAAAACTGTTTTTT. Protein sequence: CSVGSATNEKLFF.

This rearrangement joins TRBV28 to TRBJ2-7; 12 nucleotides agree with TRBD2. The CDR3 has 18 amino acids. V was clipped by 6 bases and J by 0 bases; unmatched bases: 12. CDR1 is MDHEN, CDR2 SYDVKM, per germline. The CDR3 loop reads CASSNILAGGPISYEQYF. The CDR3 coding sequence is TGTGCCAGCAGCAACATACTAGCGGGAGGACCGATCTCCTACGAGCAGTACTTC.

This clone appeared a single time. This chain connects TRBV10-2 to TRBJ1-2; a possible D gene is TRBD1 (5 bases). The V gene's germline CDR1 is WSHSY and CDR2 SAAADI. The CDR3 length is 13 residues. The V and J ends lost 5 bases and 2 bases respectively, with 9 bases between them. CDR3 nucleotide sequence: TGCGCCAGCAGTCCAGAGGGGAACTATGGCTACACCTTC. Translating gives CASSPEGNYGYTF.

The rearrangement uses TRBV7-8 and TRBJ2-3; TRBD1 agrees at 9 bases. V shed 0 bases, J shed 5 bases, and the junction held 12 bases outside the gene matches. Germline V CDR1 and CDR2: SGHVS, FQNEAQ. The CDR3 has 18 amino acids. In DNA, the CDR3 is TGTGCCAGCAGCTTAGCGGGTACCGGGGACAGGGTGCAAGATACGCAGTATTTT. Protein product: CASSLAGTGDRVQDTQYF. The full variable domain, its missing parts supplied by reference TRBV7-8 and TRBJ2-3, is GAGVSQSPRYKVAKRGQDVALRCDPISGHVSLFWYQQALGQGPEFLTYFQNEAQLDKSGLPSDRFFAERPEGSVSTLKIQRTQQEDSAVYLCASSLAGTGDRVQDTQYFGPGTRLTVL.

This clone was seen just once. The DNA for the CDR3 is TGTGCCAGTAGTATAGGGAGTTTTAGAGAGACCCAGTACTTC. This codes for CASSIGSFRETQYF. The chain is built from TRBV19 and TRBJ2-5; D ambiguous. The CDR3 has 14 residues. Germline V CDR1 and CDR2: LNHDA, SQIVND (reference sequence). V was pared by 1 base and J by 4 bases, with 10 bases between.

The rearrangement joins TRBV11-2 to TRBJ2-7, with 10 bases aligning to TRBD1. V was clipped by 5 bases and J by 7 bases; unmatched bases: 8. Germline V lookup: CDR1 SGHAT, CDR2 FQNNGV. There are 14 residues in the CDR3. The DNA for the CDR3 is TGTGCCAGCAGCAACCGGGACAGGGGAGGGGAGCAGTACTTC. It specifies CASSNRDRGGEQYF. Together with reference TRBV11-2 and TRBJ2-7, the CDR3 gives the full variable domain: EAGVAQSPRYKIIEKRQSVAFWCNPISGHATLYWYQQILGQGPKLLIQFQNNGVVDDSQLPKDRFSAERLKGVDSTLKIQPAKLEDSAVYLCASSNRDRGGEQYFGPGTRLTVT.

The V call is TRBV10-1, the J call TRBJ2-1, with 10 bases aligning to TRBD2. Germline loops: CDR1 WNHNN, CDR2 SYGVQD (reference sequence). V shed 3 bases and J 1 base; nucleotides not matched to a gene: 0. This CDR3 is built from 15 residues. The CDR3 sequence: CASSELAGSYNEQFF. The CDR3 nucleotides read TGCGCCAGCAGTGAACTAGCGGGGTCCTACAATGAGCAGTTCTTC.

The rearrangement links TRBV10-3 to TRBJ1-2; tentative D call: TRBD1 (5 bases). CDR1 and CDR2 from the germline V gene are ENHRY and SYGVKD. V was pared by 10 bases and J by 5 bases, with 14 bases between. The CDR3 extends over 12 amino acids. CDR3: CATRWGEYGYTF. CDR3 sequence (DNA): TGTGCCACCCGCTGGGGGGAATATGGCTACACCTTC.

The J gene is TRBJ2-7, the V gene TRBV19; 9 bases are a match to TRBD2. The CDR3 spans 18 residues. V lost 0 bases to trimming and J lost 2 bases; unmatched junction nucleotides: 11. Germline CDR1 reads LNHDA; CDR2 reads SQIVND (reference sequence). CDR3: CASSIDGIAGALPYEQYF. The CDR3 DNA reads TGTGCCAGTAGTATAGATGGGATAGCGGGGGCCCTACCCTACGAGCAGTACTTC. Complete variable domain (other parts from reference TRBV19 and TRBJ2-7): DGGITQSPKYLFRKEGQNVTLSCEQNLNHDAMYWYRQDPGQGLRLIYYSQIVNDFQKGDIAEGYSVSREKKESFPLTVTSAQKNPTAFYLCASSIDGIAGALPYEQYFGPGTRLTVT.

The CDR3 sequence is CASSPDTAWYEQYF. The CDR3 bases are TGTGCCAGCAGCCCAGACACCGCCTGGTACGAGCAGTACTTC. V and J are TRBV3-1 (or the pseudogene TRBV3-2) and TRBJ2-7; unclear D gene. CDR3 length equals 14 residues. The germline gives CDR1 LGHDT, CDR2 YNNKEL (reference sequence). Deletions cut 4 bases from V and 4 bases from J, with 14 bases between.

This chain joins TRBV7-8 and TRBJ1-4; D is uncertain. V lost 5 bases and J 3 bases, leaving 10 bases between the germline ends. Germline CDR1 SGHVS, CDR2 FQNEAQ. This CDR3 has 14 amino acids. CDR3 in amino acids: CASSTWTSNEKLFF. In DNA, the CDR3 is TGTGCCAGCAGCACCTGGACCTCTAATGAAAAACTGTTTTTT.

In DNA, the CDR3 is TGTGCCAGCAGCACCCAGGGTTATAATTCACCCCTCCACTTT. As protein: CASSTQGYNSPLHF. V and J are TRBV7-2 and TRBJ1-6; perhaps TRBD1 as D (5 bases). The V and J ends lost 5 bases and 4 bases respectively, with 9 bases between them. Germline V gene data show CDR1 as SGHTA and CDR2 as FQGNSA. The CDR3 loop spans 14 amino acids. Full variable domain (missing parts from reference TRBV7-2 and TRBJ1-6): GAGVSQSPSNKVTEKGKDVELRCDPISGHTALYWYRQSLGQGLEFLIYFQGNSAPDKSGLPSDRFSAERTGGSVSTLTIQRTQQEDSAVYLCASSTQGYNSPLHFGNGTRLTVT.

The V and J genes are TRBV19 and TRBJ2-1, with 7 bases aligning to TRBD1. Germline CDR1 is LNHDA and CDR2 is SQIVND (reference sequence). V gave up 4 bases and J gave up 6 bases; unmatched junction bases: 6. This CDR3 contains 14 residues. The CDR3: CASSSGQAPNEQFF. CDR3 DNA: TGTGCCAGTAGTAGCGGACAGGCCCCCAATGAGCAGTTCTTC.

This clone showed up just once. The chain uses TRBV5-1 and TRBJ1-2, with 7 bases matching TRBD1. There are 13 residues in the CDR3. Trimming removed 0 bases from V and 5 bases from J; junction bases left unmatched: 1. CDR1 and CDR2 (germline): SGHRS, YFSETQ. The CDR3 DNA reads TGCGCCAGCAGCTTGGAGGGGGCATATGGCTACACCTTC. Protein sequence: CASSLEGAYGYTF.